This TCR beta chain derives from a study of human T cells and chemical hapten exposure. Study results and limitations: TCRs above 1 in 1000 frequency did not change with DPC sensitization.

As processed by the authors: Samples had a median of 95,638 TCRs, ranging roughly 20,000 to 690,600. TCRdb recomputed calls from the RACE reads with MiXCR, one row per CDR3 protein. TCRdb's processing, not the authors', yielded these V and J calls. This sample has 85,000 to 130,000 distinct CDR3 sequences, with around 12% found just once. Trimming cost V 3 bases and J 8 bases, with 9 bases left between them. The CDR3 has 12 residues. CDR1 and CDR2 from the germline V gene are SGHDT and YYEEEE. Time point reported: pre-sensitization, week 0. Regarding treatment: therapeutic diphenylcyclopropenone sensitization with weekly scalp DPC. Researchers sampled blood before each patch test went on. Total RNA extraction was carried out from unfractionated whole blood. This clonotype was counted only a few times. Antigen specificity is unknown.

The source was whole blood, collected in connection with sensitization to the hapten diphenylcyclopropenone (DPC). This TCR was recovered from a woman aged 45-59 years with alopecia areata. Some clones in this sample may be carry-over from other donors' samples. This chain connects TRBV5-6 to TRBJ2-1; D is unclear. CDR3 in DNA: TGTGCCAGCAGCTACCCCGCGGATGAGCAGTTCTTC. Protein sequence: CASSYPADEQFF.